A selection of T cell receptor beta chains follows, all from one sample in a study of response to subunit inactivated influenza vaccine. TCRdb ran MiXCR on the RT-PCR reads and lists one entry per CDR3 protein. The sample holds about 570,000 distinct CDR3 sequences, around 11% seen once. This sample was shared with a second study, whose subject was T cells expressing NK-cell markers.

Specimen: PBMCs from blood, collected on the day of vaccination. The receptors stem from a man between 45 and 60 years old who received an inactivated influenza vaccine. Each CDR3 is given with its conserved first and last residue. D genes are given only for firm matches. The size entry is marked missing in some rows and otherwise reads once, few, many or a size class.

J	size	V	D	CDR3	DNA
TRBJ2-6	.	TRBV24-1	.	CATGDRANVLTF	TGTGCCACGGGGGATCGGGCCAACGTCCTGACTTTC
TRBJ1-1	many	TRBV6-2/TRBV6-3	.	CASKRGVNTEAFF	TGTGCCAGCAAAAGAGGGGTGAACACTGAAGCTTTCTTT
TRBJ1-1	.	TRBV12-3/TRBV12-4	.	CASSLRLGGGQPEAFF	TGTGCCAGCAGTTTACGTTTGGGGGGAGGGCAGCCGGAAGCTTTCTTT
TRBJ2-5	few	TRBV7-2	TRBD1	CASSEQYRGQRETQYF	TGTGCCAGCAGCGAGCAGTACAGGGGGCAACGGGAGACCCAGTACTTC
TRBJ2-6	few	TRBV24-1	.	CATSAPGSGANVLTF	TGTGCCACCAGTGCGCCGGGCTCTGGGGCCAACGTCCTGACTTTC
TRBJ2-3	.	TRBV12-3/TRBV12-4	.	CASSFGLRGVSGTDTQYF	TGTGCCAGCAGTTTCGGACTGCGAGGGGTTTCTGGCACAGATACGCAGTATTTT
TRBJ2-2	few	TRBV10-1	.	CASSDGTGRYRELFF	TGCGCCAGCAGTGATGGTACAGGGAGGTACCGGGAGCTGTTTTTT
TRBJ1-5	many	TRBV7-9	.	CASSLGPGGHNQPQHF	TGTGCCAGCAGCTTAGGCCCTGGGGGCCATAATCAGCCCCAGCATTTT
TRBJ2-1	few	TRBV20-1	TRBD2	CSAKSGNHNEQFF	TGCAGTGCTAAGAGCGGGAACCACAATGAGCAGTTCTTC
TRBJ2-2	many	TRBV30	.	CAWSHYGGELFF	TGTGCCTGGAGTCATTATGGCGGGGAGCTGTTTTTT
TRBJ2-2	few	TRBV7-9	.	CASSTRVGAGELFF	TGTGCCAGCAGCACCCGGGTGGGAGCCGGGGAGCTGTTTTTT
TRBJ2-7	many	TRBV5-5	TRBD1	CASSLGTGGSEQYF	TGTGCCAGCAGCTTGGGGACAGGGGGCTCCGAGCAGTACTTC
TRBJ2-2	.	TRBV9	.	CASSVGGVATGELFF	TGTGCCAGCAGCGTAGGCGGGGTTGCCACCGGGGAGCTGTTTTTT
TRBJ1-1	few	TRBV5-1	TRBD1	CASTLGTGGPSTEAFF	TGCGCCAGCACCCTGGGGACAGGGGGCCCCAGCACTGAAGCTTTCTTT
TRBJ2-5	few	TRBV3-1	TRBD2	CASSHMGREETQYF	TGTGCCAGCAGCCACATGGGGAGGGAAGAGACCCAGTACTTC
TRBJ1-1	.	TRBV7-2	.	CASSRRGSGTEAFF	TGTGCCAGCAGCCGCCGGGGTTCGGGCACTGAAGCTTTCTTT
TRBJ2-1	.	TRBV9	.	CASSSSGLDKDYNEQFF	TGTGCCAGCAGCTCGTCCGGACTGGACAAAGACTACAATGAGCAGTTCTTC
TRBJ2-7	.	TRBV6-5	.	CASSYLSGLGEQYF	TGTGCCAGCAGTTACTTGTCAGGGTTGGGCGAGCAGTACTTC
TRBJ2-2	few	TRBV5-1	.	CASSASGGRTTGELFF	TGCGCCAGCAGCGCGTCCGGGGGGCGGACCACCGGGGAGCTGTTTTTT
TRBJ2-5	few	TRBV7-2	.	CASSLDERSLQTQYF	TGTGCCAGCAGCTTAGACGAGAGATCTTTGCAGACCCAGTACTTC
TRBJ1-1	few	TRBV6-5	.	CASRNSGWAFF	TGTGCCAGCAGAAATTCAGGGTGGGCTTTCTTT
TRBJ2-5	.	TRBV18	TRBD1	CASSLRDRETQYF	TGTGCCAGCTCACTCCGGGACAGGGAGACCCAGTACTTC
TRBJ2-7	few	TRBV28	.	CASSLEPRLAYEQYF	TGTGCCAGCAGTTTAGAGCCCCGACTAGCCTACGAGCAGTACTTC
TRBJ2-1	few	TRBV20-1	.	CSARGGDEQFF	TGCAGTGCTAGAGGCGGGGATGAGCAGTTCTTC
TRBJ2-1	.	TRBV10-3	TRBD2	CAISDPGLRSYNEQFF	TGTGCCATCAGTGACCCGGGACTACGCTCCTACAATGAGCAGTTCTTC
TRBJ1-5	.	TRBV29-1	TRBD1	CSATTGTGNQPQHF	TGCAGCGCTACCACCGGGACAGGGAATCAGCCCCAGCATTTT
TRBJ2-1	.	TRBV15	TRBD2	CATSIGTSGGYEQFF	TGTGCCACCAGCATTGGGACTAGCGGGGGTTATGAGCAGTTCTTC
TRBJ1-6	many	TRBV20-1	.	CSAKAGPLGSPLHF	TGCAGTGCAAAAGCCGGGCCCCTTGGTTCACCCCTCCACTTT
TRBJ1-1	.	TRBV27	TRBD1	CASSPLGTGGAVTEAFF	TGTGCCAGCAGTCCCCTTGGGACAGGGGGCGCAGTGACTGAAGCTTTCTTT
TRBJ1-3	.	TRBV11-2	.	CASSLDYGAGTIYF	TGTGCCAGCAGCTTAGACTACGGCGCGGGGACCATATATTTT
TRBJ2-2	.	TRBV11-2	.	CASSLLPGLRTGHTGELFF	TGTGCCAGCAGCTTATTACCGGGACTCAGAACGGGTCACACCGGGGAGCTGTTTTTT
TRBJ2-3	.	TRBV9	.	CASSVGGVNLADTQYF	TGTGCCAGCAGCGTAGGGGGGGTAAATTTGGCAGATACGCAGTATTTT
TRBJ2-7	many	TRBV7-9	.	CASSEGQLSYEQYF	TGTGCCAGCAGTGAAGGACAGCTATCCTACGAGCAGTACTTC
TRBJ2-1	.	TRBV4-3	TRBD2	CASSQEGLAGAYNEQFF	TGCGCCAGCAGCCAAGAGGGACTAGCGGGGGCTTACAATGAGCAGTTCTTC
TRBJ2-4	few	TRBV20-1	TRBD2	CSARDLSGGSVKNIQYF	TGCAGTGCTAGAGATTTATCCGGCGGGAGTGTCAAAAACATTCAGTACTTC
TRBJ2-1	.	TRBV5-8	.	CASSLDGEHPGGKFF	TGTGCCAGCAGCTTGGATGGGGAGCACCCCGGGGGCAAGTTCTTC
TRBJ1-5	.	TRBV11-2	.	CASSPRLMGSSYSNQPQHF	TGTGCCAGCAGCCCGCGGCTGATGGGTAGTTCCTATAGCAATCAGCCCCAGCATTTT
TRBJ2-2	many	TRBV12-3/TRBV12-4	.	CASSWGRNTGELFF	TGTGCCAGCTCATGGGGGAGAAACACCGGGGAGCTGTTTTTT
TRBJ1-6	.	TRBV2	.	CASSESGWAGGSPLHF	TGTGCCAGCAGTGAAAGTGGCTGGGCAGGAGGATCACCCCTCCACTTT
TRBJ2-3	.	TRBV12-3/TRBV12-4	.	CASSLGKPDRGGTSTDTQYF	TGTGCCAGCAGTTTAGGAAAGCCCGACCGAGGGGGGACTAGCACAGATACGCAGTATTTT
TRBJ2-1	.	TRBV11-3	.	CASSLDSTSLPDNEQFF	TGTGCCAGCAGCTTAGACTCGACTAGTCTACCCGACAATGAGCAGTTCTTC
TRBJ2-4	many	TRBV15	TRBD2	CATSSLPLAGFVLGKNIQYF	TGTGCCACCAGCAGTTTGCCATTAGCGGGCTTTGTGTTGGGCAAAAACATTCAGTACTTC
TRBJ2-2	few	TRBV20-1	TRBD1	CSASPGQGLGGELFF	TGCAGTGCTAGCCCCGGACAGGGACTCGGCGGGGAGCTGTTTTTT
TRBJ1-5	few	TRBV7-8	.	CASSLARNSNQPQHF	TGTGCCAGCAGCTTAGCGCGGAATAGCAATCAGCCCCAGCATTTT